Presented here are 16 T cell receptor beta chains from one specimen sequenced in a study of cytomegalovirus exposure and HLA in healthy donors. The study ran its PCR with 60 Vbeta and 13 Jbeta primers. Profiled with immunoSEQ multiplex PCR; TCRdb holds only in-frame clones, not every one. The top ten clones hold about 5% of a sample with approximately 140,000 clones, approximately 80% of them seen once. Material for sequencing was PBMCs. The receptors here all came from a male donor in good health and CMV-seronegative.

This chain uses TRBV7-9 with TRBJ1-2; 7 nucleotides match TRBD1. This CDR3 contains 15 residues. Germline V gene lookup returns CDR1 SEHNR and CDR2 FQNEAQ (reference sequence). V lost 8 bases, J lost 11 bases, and 20 bases stayed unmatched. The DNA for the CDR3 is TGTGCCAGCGGGGGGAGGAAACTGACAGGGATGGAGTACACCTTC. This encodes CASGGRKLTGMEYTF.

This clone has a single count. The chain recombines TRBV11-2 with TRBJ1-4; no clear D. There are 14 residues in the CDR3. V was shortened by 1 base and J by 5 bases, with 8 bases between the two germline ends. Germline V gives CDR1 SGHAT, CDR2 FQNNGV. The CDR3, as DNA: TGTGCCAGCAGCTTAGGCACAGAGAATGAAAAACTGTTTTTT. Its translation is CASSLGTENEKLFF.

This chain joins TRBV5-4 and TRBJ2-7; D possibly corresponds to TRBD2 (6 bases). Trimming removed 1 base at V and 5 bases at J, with 10 bases between. Germline V gene data show CDR1 as SGHNT and CDR2 as YYREEE (reference sequence). CDR3 length equals 13 residues. CDR3 protein: CASSLRGGDEQYF. The CDR3 DNA is TGTGCCAGCAGCTTGCGAGGCGGGGACGAGCAGTACTTC.

A few counts support this clone. The rearrangement joins TRBV6-1 to TRBJ1-2, with D hard to call. The V gene's germline CDR1 is MNHNS and CDR2 SASEGT. The CDR3 loop spans 13 amino acids. V lost 6 bases, J lost 5 bases, and 13 bases lay in between. The CDR3: CASSLDSSYGYTF. CDR3 sequence (DNA): TGTGCCAGCAGCCTAGATTCTTCTTATGGCTACACCTTC.

This chain connects TRBV19 to TRBJ2-7; D may be TRBD1 (5 bases). CDR3 length: 14 residues. The V gene lost 2 bases and the J gene lost 7 bases, with 15 bases spanning the gap. Germline V gene sequence: CDR1 LNHDA, CDR2 SQIVND (reference sequence). Here the CDR3 DNA reads TGTGCCAGTAGTATAATTTCGTCTGGGGCTGAGCAGTACTTC. It yields the protein CASSIISSGAEQYF.

This chain links TRBV5-1 with TRBJ2-5; D is perhaps TRBD2 (6 bases). CDR1 and CDR2 (germline): SGHRS, YFSETQ. This CDR3 comprises 15 residues. The V gene lost 0 bases and the J gene lost 4 bases, with 13 bases spanning the gap. The chain's CDR3 is CASSLAGGRGETQYF. DNA for the CDR3: TGCGCCAGCAGCTTGGCCGGGGGTAGGGGAGAGACCCAGTACTTC. The full variable domain, completed using reference TRBV5-1 and TRBJ2-5, is KAGVTQTPRYLIKTRGQQVTLSCSPISGHRSVSWYQQTPGQGLQFLFEYFSETQRNKGNFPGRFSGRQFSNSRSEMNVSTLELGDSALYLCASSLAGGRGETQYFGPGTRLLVL.

This chain connects TRBV10-3 to TRBJ1-1, with D perhaps matching TRBD1 (5 bases). The CDR3 length is 14 residues. The germline V gene has CDR1 ENHRY and CDR2 SYGVKD. Between the trimmed V and J ends, which lost 4 bases and 1 base, there was a span of 10 bases. In DNA, the CDR3 is TGTGCCATCAGTGTGGGCGGGGCGAACACTGAAGCTTTCTTT. It translates to CAISVGGANTEAFF.

The chain is built from TRBV29-1 and TRBJ1-2; 9 nucleotides match TRBD1. The germline CDR1 and CDR2 sequences are SQVTM and ANQGSEA. This CDR3 is built from 14 residues. The V gene end was trimmed by 3 bases and the J gene end by 8 bases; junction bases not matched to a gene: 10. The CDR3 sequence: CSVDSTGGPRGYTF. DNA of the CDR3: TGCAGCGTTGATAGCACAGGGGGCCCGCGAGGCTACACCTTC.

The gene calls are TRBV6-5 and TRBJ1-5; D unclear. Trimming removed 4 bases at V and 1 base at J, with 8 bases between. The CDR3 has 14 amino acids. Germline CDR1 MNHEY, CDR2 SVGAGI. CDR3 region: CASSSRPSNQPQHF. CDR3 coding DNA: TGTGCCAGCAGTTCTAGACCGAGCAATCAGCCCCAGCATTTT.

This chain links TRBV30 with TRBJ2-5, with TRBD2 as a possible D gene (5 bases). From germline, CDR1 is GTSNPN and CDR2 SVGIG (reference sequence). Trimming took 2 bases from V and 0 from J, leaving 13 bases between them. This CDR3 spans 15 amino acids. As DNA, the CDR3 is TGTGCCTGGAGTCCTCCGGGATCCTACCAAGAGACCCAGTACTTC. Its protein product is CAWSPPGSYQETQYF.

This clone was picked up one time. V is TRBV28 and J is TRBJ2-2; TRBD2 agrees at 9 bases. Per germline, CDR1 MDHEN and CDR2 SYDVKM. This CDR3 has 15 amino acids. V lost 5 bases to trimming and J lost 5 bases; unmatched junction nucleotides: 6. The CDR3 is CASSAGGGWTGELFF. DNA of the CDR3: TGTGCCAGCAGTGCGGGGGGGGGCTGGACCGGGGAGCTGTTTTTT.

This chain uses TRBV9 with TRBJ2-1; 8 bases are a match to TRBD2. V dropped 0 bases and J dropped 6; count of bases not matched to a gene: 5. The CDR3 runs 15 residues. The germline V gene has CDR1 SGDLS and CDR2 YYNGEE. This chain's CDR3 is CASSVAGGSVNEQFF. In DNA form, the CDR3 reads TGTGCCAGCAGCGTAGCGGGGGGGTCGGTCAATGAGCAGTTCTTC. Complete variable domain (other parts from reference TRBV9 and TRBJ2-1): DSGVTQTPKHLITATGQRVTLRCSPRSGDLSVYWYQQSLDQGLQFLIQYYNGEERAKGNILERFSAQQFPDLHSELNLSSLELGDSALYFCASSVAGGSVNEQFFGPGTRLTVL.

The rearrangement links TRBV4-3 to TRBJ1-1; D not certain. V lost 1 base to trimming and J lost 0 bases, with 6 bases between them. Germline V gene lookup returns CDR1 LGHNA and CDR2 YSLEER. The CDR3 has 14 residues. CDR3 sequence reads: CASSQGTLNTEAFF. DNA for the CDR3: TGCGCCAGCAGCCAAGGGACTCTGAACACTGAAGCTTTCTTT.

The chain recombines TRBV5-1 with TRBJ1-2; 11 bases align to TRBD1. The CDR3 runs 14 residues. The germline V gene has CDR1 SGHRS and CDR2 YFSETQ. The J segment lost 4 bases and the V segment lost 7 bases, leaving 6 bases of the junction unmatched. Written as DNA, the CDR3 is TGCGCCAGCGGACAGGGGGCTGGGGCCTATGGCTACACCTTC. Its protein product is CASGQGAGAYGYTF.

The rearrangement uses TRBV12-5 and TRBJ1-1, with a weak D call TRBD1 (5 bases). V lost 1 base, J lost 4 bases, and 7 bases lay in between. The CDR3 is made up of 13 amino acids. The germline gives CDR1 LGHNT, CDR2 FRNRAP. CDR3 nucleotide sequence: TGTGCTAGTGGTTTGGATGACAGCACTGAAGCTTTCTTT. This encodes CASGLDDSTEAFF. Filled out from reference TRBV12-5 and TRBJ1-1, the complete variable domain reads DARVTQTPRHKVTEMGQEVTMRCQPILGHNTVFWYRQTMMQGLELLAYFRNRAPLDDSGMPKDRFSAEMPDATLATLKIQPSEPRDSAVYFCASGLDDSTEAFFGQGTRLTVV.

V usage is TRBV30 and J usage is TRBJ1-2; 12 bases map to TRBD1. V trimming: 5 bases; J trimming: 11 bases; junction bases outside the gene matches: 6. This CDR3 is built from 12 residues. CDR1 and CDR2 (germline): GTSNPN, SVGIG (reference sequence). In DNA, the CDR3 is TGTGCCTGGGGTGGGACAGGGGGCAGGTACACCTTC. Its protein is CAWGGTGGRYTF.